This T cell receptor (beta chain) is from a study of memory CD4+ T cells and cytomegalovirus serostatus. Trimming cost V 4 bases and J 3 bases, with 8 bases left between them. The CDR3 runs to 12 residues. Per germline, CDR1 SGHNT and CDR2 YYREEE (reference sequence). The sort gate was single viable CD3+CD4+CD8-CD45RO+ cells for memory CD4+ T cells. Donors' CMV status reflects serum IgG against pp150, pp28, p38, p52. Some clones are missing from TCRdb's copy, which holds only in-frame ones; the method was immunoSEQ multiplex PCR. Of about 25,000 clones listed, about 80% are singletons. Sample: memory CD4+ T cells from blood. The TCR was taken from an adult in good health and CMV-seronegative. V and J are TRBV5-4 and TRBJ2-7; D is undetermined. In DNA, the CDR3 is TGTGCCAGCAGCCACGGCAACTACGAGCAGTACTTC. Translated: CASSHGNYEQYF.